This entry describes one T cell receptor (beta chain). Clones were sequenced by immunoSEQ multiplex PCR, and TCRdb holds only the in-frame ones, with some missing. The sample records a few hundred thousand clones, about 89% being singletons. This specimen comes from a study of blood T cell repertoires in COVID-19. Sample: PBMCs or T cells enriched from blood (not recorded which). The source is a man aged 35-49 years in a cohort exposed to, infected with or recovered from COVID-19 (not recorded which).

The CDR3: CASSLREGTGAYEQYF. The DNA for the CDR3 is TGTGCCAGCAGCCTCAGAGAGGGGACAGGGGCCTACGAGCAGTACTTC. The chain is built from TRBV4-2 and TRBJ2-7; 10 bases agree with TRBD1. CDR1 LGHNA and CDR2 YNFKEQ come from the germline V gene. This CDR3 region has 16 residues. J was trimmed by 2 bases and V by 4 bases; bases with no gene match: 8.